Below, one TCR beta chain is given with its context. In germline, CDR1 is MNHEY, CDR2 SVGAGI. Trimming cost V 3 bases and J 3 bases; bases outside gene matches: 10. This CDR3 has 16 residues. Each CDR3 protein is one row after TCRdb ran MiXCR on the 5' RACE reads. The sample lists 1,800,000 or so distinct CDR3 sequences, under 35% seen once, with 0.25% to 0.3% in the top ten. The data were taken from a study of identical twins. The J gene is TRBJ1-1, the V gene TRBV6-5, with TRBD1 matching over 7 bases. Sequencing used cord blood. The sequence was obtained from a newborn girl in good health. The CDR3 DNA is TGTGCCAGCAGTTATCCCCGGACAGGAGGGTACACTGAAGCTTTCTTT. Amino acid sequence: CASSYPRTGGYTEAFF.